The 9 T cell receptor beta chains below all came from one sample that was sequenced in a study of blood T cell repertoires in COVID-19 (dated by TCRdb to between 2020 and 2021). Library preparation employed the immunoSEQ multiplex PCR assay. This is the immuneACCESS table as TCRdb keeps it, with only in-frame sequences that have V and J called. A part of the clones is gone; compared with another copy, unresolved V genes explain less than half, and the rest is unexplained. The sample records about 280,000 clones, roughly 80% of which are singletons. The ten biggest clones cover about 5% of the sample. Input material: PBMCs or T cells enriched from blood (not recorded which). The receptors were sampled from a man between 40 and 49 years old who had been exposed to COVID-19.

The genes are TRBV18 and TRBJ2-3; perhaps TRBD2 as D (5 bases). The germline gives CDR1 KGHSH, CDR2 LQKENI. V gave up 0 bases and J gave up 3 bases, with 10 bases separating them. The CDR3 totals 15 residues. In DNA, the CDR3 is TGTGCCAGCTCACCACCTAGTCTAGCAACAGATACGCAGTATTTT. It encodes CASSPPSLATDTQYF.

The gene calls are TRBV11-3 and TRBJ2-5, with D possibly matching TRBD2 (6 bases). Germline lookup yields CDR1 SGHNT and CDR2 YENEEA. There are 15 residues in the CDR3. Trimming pared 8 bases from V and 5 bases from J, leaving 21 bases between. The CDR3 loop reads CASYRRASAGETQYF. CDR3 nucleotide sequence: TGTGCCAGCTACCGGAGAGCCTCCGCGGGGGAGACCCAGTACTTC. Drawing the rest from reference TRBV11-3 and TRBJ2-5, the complete variable domain is EAGVVQSPRYKIIEKKQPVAFWCNPISGHNTLYWYLQNLGQGPELLIRYENEEAVDDSQLPKDRFSAERLKGVDSTLKIQPAELGDSAVYLCASYRRASAGETQYFGPGTRLLVL.

The gene calls are TRBV13 and TRBJ1-2; 9 bases line up with TRBD1. Trimming removed 8 bases from V and 4 bases from J; junction bases left unmatched: 5. CDR3 length equals 13 residues. The V gene's germline CDR1 is PRHDT and CDR2 FYEKMQ (reference sequence). The CDR3 DNA reads TGTGCCAGCGAAGACAGGGGGGGCTATGGCTACACCTTC. Protein: CASEDRGGYGYTF. The whole variable domain, filled in from reference TRBV13 and TRBJ1-2, reads AAGVIQSPRHLIKEKRETATLKCYPIPRHDTVYWYQQGPGQDPQFLISFYEKMQSDKGSIPDRFSAQQFSDYHSELNMSSLELGDSALYFCASEDRGGYGYTFGSGTRLTVV.

This clone was seen only once. CDR3 sequence: CASSYHLSGPGNTIYF. The CDR3 coding sequence is TGTGCCAGTAGCTATCATCTGAGCGGGCCTGGAAACACCATATATTTT. This sequence joins TRBV19 and TRBJ1-3; D gene uncertain. V lost 6 bases and J lost 2, with 17 bases in between. CDR3 length equals 16 residues. CDR1 LNHDA and CDR2 SQIVND come from the germline V gene (reference sequence).

This chain connects TRBV12-5 to TRBJ1-5; D is undetermined. There are 12 residues in the CDR3. Germline assignment: CDR1 LGHNT and CDR2 FRNRAP. Trimming cost V 5 bases and J 0 bases, with 2 bases left between them. CDR3 bases: TGTGCTAGTGGTCGTAGCAATCAGCCCCAGCATTTT. It translates to CASGRSNQPQHF.

In its sample, this clone was seen a few times. The CDR3 region has the DNA TGTGCCAGCAGCCAAGCAGGGGAGGGACCCCTCCACTTT. Translated, it gives CASSQAGEGPLHF. The rearrangement uses TRBV3-1 (or the pseudogene TRBV3-2) and TRBJ1-6; D possibly corresponds to TRBD1 (6 bases). V gave up 1 base and J gave up 12 bases, with 10 bases separating them. Per the germline V gene, CDR1 is LGHDT and CDR2 is YNNKEL (reference sequence). This CDR3 has 13 amino acids.

The chain joins TRBV7-8 to TRBJ1-6, with D unresolved. Trimming removed 5 bases from V and 5 bases from J, with 7 bases in between. The CDR3 loop spans 13 amino acids. CDR1 SGHVS and CDR2 FQNEAQ come from the germline V gene. DNA of the CDR3: TGTGCCAGCAGCCATCCAAATAATTCACCCCTCCACTTT. Protein: CASSHPNNSPLHF.

This clone has a handful of counts. The DNA is omitted, as the CDR3 cannot be located on it reliably, and the CDR3 follows TCRdb's listing. The CDR3 here is CASSFGQGNCHF. The gene calls are TRBV12-3 or TRBV12-4 and TRBJ1-5; TRBD1 is the table's D call, not checked against the DNA. The CDR3 is made up of 12 amino acids, end residues included.

The chain combines TRBV5-1 with TRBJ1-4; D possibly corresponds to TRBD1 (5 bases). The V gene lost 3 bases and the J gene lost 8 bases, with 17 bases spanning the gap. CDR1 and CDR2 (germline): SGHRS, YFSETQ. The CDR3 is 15 residues long. The chain's CDR3 is CASSSTTAGLEKLFF. CDR3 coding DNA: TGCGCCAGCAGCTCTACGACAGCGGGTTTGGAAAAACTGTTTTTT.